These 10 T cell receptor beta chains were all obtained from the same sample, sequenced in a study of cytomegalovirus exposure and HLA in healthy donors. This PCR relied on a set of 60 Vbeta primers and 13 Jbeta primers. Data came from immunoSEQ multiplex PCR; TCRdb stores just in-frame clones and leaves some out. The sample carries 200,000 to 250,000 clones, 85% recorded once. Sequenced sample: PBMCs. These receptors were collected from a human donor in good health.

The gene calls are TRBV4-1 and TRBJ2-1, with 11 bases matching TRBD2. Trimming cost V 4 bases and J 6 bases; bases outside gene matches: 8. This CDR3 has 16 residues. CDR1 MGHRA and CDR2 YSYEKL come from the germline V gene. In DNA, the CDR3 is TGCGCCAGCAGCCGAACTAGCGGGAGATATGGCAATGAGCAGTTCTTC. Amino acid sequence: CASSRTSGRYGNEQFF.

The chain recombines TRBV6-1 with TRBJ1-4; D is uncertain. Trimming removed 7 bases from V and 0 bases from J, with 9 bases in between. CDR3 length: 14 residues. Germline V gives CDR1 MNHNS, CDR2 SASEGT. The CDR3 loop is CASTPGATNEKLFF. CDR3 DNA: TGTGCCAGCACCCCCGGGGCAACTAATGAAAAACTGTTTTTT.

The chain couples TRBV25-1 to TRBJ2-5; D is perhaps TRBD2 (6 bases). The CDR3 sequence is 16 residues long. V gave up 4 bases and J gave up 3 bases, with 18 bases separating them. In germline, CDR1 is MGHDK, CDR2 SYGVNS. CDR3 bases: TGTGCCAGCAGTGTTGGACTACCCATATTTGAAGAGACCCAGTACTTC. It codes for CASSVGLPIFEETQYF.

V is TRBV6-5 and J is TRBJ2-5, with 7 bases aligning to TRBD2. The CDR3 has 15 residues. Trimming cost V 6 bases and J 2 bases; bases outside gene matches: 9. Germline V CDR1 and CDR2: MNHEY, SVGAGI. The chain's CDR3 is CASSRRGVIQETQYF. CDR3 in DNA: TGTGCCAGCAGCCGACGGGGGGTCATACAAGAGACCCAGTACTTC.

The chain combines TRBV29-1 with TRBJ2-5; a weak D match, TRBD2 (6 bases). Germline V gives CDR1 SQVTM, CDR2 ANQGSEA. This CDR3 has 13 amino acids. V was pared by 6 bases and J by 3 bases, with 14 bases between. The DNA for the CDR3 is TGCAGCGTGGGCAGGAGGGCCGAAGAGACCCAGTACTTC. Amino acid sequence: CSVGRRAEETQYF. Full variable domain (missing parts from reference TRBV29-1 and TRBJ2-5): SAVISQKPSRDICQRGTSLTIQCQVDSQVTMMFWYRQQPGQSLTLIATANQGSEATYESGFVIDKFPISRPNLTFSTLTVSNMSPEDSSIYLCSVGRRAEETQYFGPGTRLLVL.

In DNA, the CDR3 is TGTGCCAGCAGCGCCCTTGAAGGGGTGAGGACTGAAGCTTTCTTT. It yields the protein CASSALEGVRTEAFF. The chain recombines TRBV9 with TRBJ1-1; a weak D match, TRBD1 (5 bases). Germline V lookup: CDR1 SGDLS, CDR2 YYNGEE. V dropped 3 bases and J dropped 5 bases, with 17 bases sitting between them. The CDR3 is 15 residues long.

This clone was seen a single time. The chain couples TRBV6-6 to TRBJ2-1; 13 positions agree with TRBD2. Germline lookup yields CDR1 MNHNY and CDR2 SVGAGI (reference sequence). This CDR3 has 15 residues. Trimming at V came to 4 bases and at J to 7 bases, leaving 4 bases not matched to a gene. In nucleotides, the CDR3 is TGTGCCAGCAGTTCCGGGACTAGCGGGATGAATGAGCAGTTCTTC. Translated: CASSSGTSGMNEQFF.

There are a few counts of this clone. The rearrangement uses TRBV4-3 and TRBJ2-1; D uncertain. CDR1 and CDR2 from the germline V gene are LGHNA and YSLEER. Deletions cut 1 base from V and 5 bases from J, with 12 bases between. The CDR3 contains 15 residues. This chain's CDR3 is CASSQGSSANNEQFF. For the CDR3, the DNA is TGCGCCAGCAGCCAAGGGAGCAGTGCTAACAATGAGCAGTTCTTC.

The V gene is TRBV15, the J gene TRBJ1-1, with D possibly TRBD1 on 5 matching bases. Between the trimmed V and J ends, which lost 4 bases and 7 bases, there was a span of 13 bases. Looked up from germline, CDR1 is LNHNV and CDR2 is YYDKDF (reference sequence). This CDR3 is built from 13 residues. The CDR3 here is CATSTGAWSEAFF. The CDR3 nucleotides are TGTGCCACCAGCACTGGGGCGTGGAGTGAAGCTTTCTTT.

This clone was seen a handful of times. The DNA of the CDR3 is TGTGCCAGCAGCGCAGACAGGGGAGTTGGAAACACCATATATTTT. This translates into CASSADRGVGNTIYF. The V and J genes are TRBV28 and TRBJ1-3, with TRBD1 identical over 8 bases. Germline lookup yields CDR1 MDHEN and CDR2 SYDVKM. The V gene end was trimmed by 6 bases and the J gene end by 3 bases; junction bases not matched to a gene: 7. The CDR3 length is 15 residues.